This T cell receptor (beta chain) was captured by sequencing in a study of CD8 T cells in ankylosing spondylitis. TCRdb processed the 5' RACE reads anew with MiXCR; each CDR3 protein has one entry. The data contain fewer than 250,000 distinct CDR3 sequences, roughly 10% of them seen just once; the ten biggest clones take up roughly a fifth. Turning to this clonotype: Its antigen is undetermined.

Study conclusions and caveats: A TCR beta motif of fewer than ten highly homologous variants seemed to mark ankylosing spondylitis blood. According to the report, clones linked to the disease were significantly enriched in matched synovial fluid samples taken from ankylosing spondylitis patients.

CDR3 length: 13 residues. Per germline, CDR1 SGHRS and CDR2 YFSETQ. Trimming stripped 2 bases from V and 8 bases from J, with 13 bases between. This clonotype originated in a male donor with ankylosing spondylitis or in good health (not recorded which). Input material: blood, either unsorted or a sorted T cell fraction (not recorded which). The gene calls are TRBV5-1 and TRBJ1-2; no clear D. CDR3 sequence reads: CASSFSPERGYTF. The CDR3, as DNA: TGCGCCAGCAGCTTTTCCCCTGAGAGGGGCTACACCTTC.